A selection of T cell receptor beta chains follows, all from one sample in a study of vaccination effects on CD4 cells after COVID-19. Sequencing used immunoSEQ multiplex PCR; TCRdb keeps in-frame clones, though not all of them. The profile shows tens of thousands of clones, approximately 78% of them singletons. These receptors' targets are unknown. Here the sequenced sample was CD4+ T cells from PBMCs cultured without peptide, taken before COVID-19 vaccination. The receptors stem from a human donor who had a prior SARS-CoV-2 infection. Each CDR3 is given with its conserved first and last residue. D genes are given only for firm matches. Clone sizes are given selectively: once, few, many, or a class where the clone is expanded.

d_call clone_size j_call v_call cdr3_aa cdr3_nt
. . TRBJ2-3 TRBV12-3/TRBV12-4 CASSMRFADTQYF TGTGCCAGCAGCATGAGATTTGCAGATACGCAGTATTTT
TRBD1 . TRBJ2-6 TRBV6-2/TRBV6-3 CASSHQGASRSGANVLTF TGTGCCAGCAGTCACCAGGGGGCGAGTCGCTCTGGGGCCAACGTCCTGACTTTC
. . TRBJ2-7 TRBV7-2 CASSLVSGPYEQYF TGTGCCAGCAGCTTAGTTTCCGGGCCCTACGAGCAGTACTTC
TRBD2 . TRBJ2-2 TRBV4-3 CASSQDTGGQNGELFF TGCGCCAGCAGCCAAGACACGGGGGGTCAAAACGGGGAGCTGTTTTTT
. few TRBJ2-2 TRBV7-8 CASRPRVRVGKGELFF TGTGCCAGCAGACCCCGTGTCAGGGTAGGAAAAGGGGAGCTGTTTTTT
. few TRBJ2-1 TRBV5-4 CASSLNSLSYNEQFF TGTGCCAGCAGCTTGAACAGCCTCTCCTACAATGAGCAGTTCTTC
TRBD1 . TRBJ1-5 TRBV4-2 CASSQVVPGTGGPQPQHF TGTGCCAGCAGCCAAGTCGTCCCCGGGACAGGGGGCCCTCAGCCCCAGCATTTT
. . TRBJ2-2 TRBV6-2/TRBV6-3 CASSPHRVMAGELFF TGTGCCAGCAGTCCCCACAGGGTGATGGCCGGGGAGCTGTTTTTT
TRBD2 . TRBJ2-5 TRBV6-5 CASAGVPQETQYF TGTGCCTCTGCGGGGGTCCCCCAAGAGACCCAGTACTTC
. . TRBJ2-7 TRBV5-1 CASSPSTFGYEQYF TGCGCCAGCAGCCCGTCTACCTTCGGGTACGAGCAGTACTTC
. . TRBJ2-2 TRBV12-3/TRBV12-4 CASRHRDSGELFF TGTGCCAGCAGACACAGGGATTCCGGGGAGCTGTTTTTT
TRBD2 . TRBJ2-1 TRBV2 CATRTSGRIYNEQFF TGTGCCACCAGGACTAGCGGGAGAATCTACAATGAGCAGTTCTTC
. . TRBJ1-1 TRBV7-6 CASSLAGVNTEAFF TGTGCCAGCAGCTTAGCTGGGGTGAACACTGAAGCTTTCTTT
. . TRBJ2-3 TRBV7-3 CASSHGLSEDTQYF TGTGCCAGCAGCCATGGACTAAGCGAAGATACGCAGTATTTT
TRBD1 few TRBJ1-6 TRBV7-3 CASSFSGGDSPLHF TGTGCCAGCAGCTTTTCAGGGGGGGATTCACCCCTCCACTTT
. few TRBJ2-4 TRBV5-6 CASSKGGTAKNIQYF TGTGCCAGCAGCAAGGGGGGAACGGCCAAAAACATTCAGTACTTC
. . TRBJ2-1 TRBV15 CATSRAWNEQFF TGTGCCACCAGCAGAGCCTGGAATGAGCAGTTCTTC
TRBD2 . TRBJ2-5 TRBV5-5 CASSFGGGTNQETQYF TGTGCCAGCAGCTTCGGCGGGGGAACAAACCAAGAGACCCAGTACTTC
TRBD1 . TRBJ2-5 TRBV5-1 CASSSGQAHQETQYF TGCGCCAGCAGCTCGGGACAGGCCCACCAAGAGACCCAGTACTTC
. . TRBJ2-7 TRBV4-2 CASSQESRYSYEQYF TGTGCCAGCAGCCAAGAATCCAGGTACTCCTACGAGCAGTACTTC
TRBD1 . TRBJ1-2 TRBV2 CASTPLGGQDYGYTF TGTGCCAGCACCCCGCTCGGAGGACAGGACTATGGCTACACCTTC
TRBD2 . TRBJ2-7 TRBV5-6 CASSLFSGRAWKQYF TGTGCCAGCAGCTTATTTAGCGGGAGGGCCTGGAAGCAGTACTTC
. . TRBJ1-3 TRBV2 CASIPPSGNTIYF TGTGCCAGCATTCCGCCCTCTGGAAACACCATATATTTT
TRBD1 . TRBJ2-2 TRBV5-1 CASSSDRGAYTGELFF TGCGCCAGCAGCTCCGACAGGGGAGCGTACACCGGGGAGCTGTTTTTT
. . TRBJ1-3 TRBV29-1 CSVGGSGNTIYF TGCAGCGTTGGCGGATCTGGAAACACCATATATTTT
. . TRBJ2-5 TRBV7-9 CASSPRRQETQYF TGTGCCAGCAGCCCACGCAGGCAAGAGACCCAGTACTTC
. . TRBJ1-2 TRBV7-2 CASSLGPRGANYGYTF TGTGCCAGCAGCTTAGGCCCCCGGGGGGCGAACTATGGCTACACCTTC
. . TRBJ1-3 TRBV6-1 CASTGSGNTIYF TGTGCCAGCACCGGCTCTGGAAACACCATATATTTT
. . TRBJ2-7 TRBV5-5 CASSPGKYEQYF TGTGCCAGCAGCCCAGGCAAATACGAGCAGTACTTC
. . TRBJ2-1 TRBV7-9 CASSLGPSGNEQFF TGTGCCAGCAGCTTAGGGCCCTCTGGGAATGAGCAGTTCTTC
. . TRBJ1-1 TRBV5-5 CASSLVPDRTEAFF TGTGCCAGCAGCTTGGTACCCGACAGGACCGAAGCTTTCTTT